These 4 T cell receptor beta chains were all obtained from the same sample, sequenced in a study of regulatory T cells in long-lasting Graves disease. Time point defined: newly diagnosed GD, antithyroid drugs for less than 3 months. From RNA extracted from PBMCs, the TCR library was made. Construction of TCR beta libraries relied on iRepertoire HTBI primers and on Arm-PCR targeting CDR3 regions. TCRdb used MiXCR to reprocess the multiplex PCR reads, holding one entry per CDR3 protein. The table includes some 600,000 distinct CDR3 sequences, 15% to 20% detected once. The data were also submitted as part of a second study, on T cells in Graves' hyperthyroidism and ophthalmopathy.

Sequencing used peripheral blood mononuclear cells (PBMCs), obtained at new diagnosis, from a patient treated with antithyroid drugs. Receptor source: a young man with Graves disease.

This clonotype turned up a few times. This rearrangement joins TRBV6-1 to TRBJ2-7, with TRBD2 matching over 8 bases. The V gene's germline CDR1 is MNHNS and CDR2 SASEGT. The CDR3 contains 19 residues. V trimming: 6 bases; J trimming: 6 bases; junction bases outside the gene matches: 25. Written as DNA, the CDR3 is TGTGCCAGCAGCAGCCTAAAGGGAGCGGGAGATTTGGCCTCCAGCGAGCAGTACTTC. Residues: CASSSLKGAGDLASSEQYF.

This clonotype occurred many times. The chain employs TRBV5-1 and TRBJ2-1; D unclear. Germline V CDR1 and CDR2: SGHRS, YFSETQ. The CDR3 has 17 residues. V shed 1 base and J shed 0 bases, with 14 bases lying between them. CDR3 in DNA: TGCGCCAGCAGCTTGTACCGTAAGGAGACCTCCTACAATGAGCAGTTCTTC. The encoded protein is CASSLYRKETSYNEQFF.

This clonotype showed up many times. V is TRBV30 and J is TRBJ1-1, with unresolved D. CDR3 length: 12 residues. The germline V and J ends were trimmed by 2 bases and 8 bases, with 12 bases remaining between them. Germline CDR1 reads GTSNPN; CDR2 reads SVGIG (reference sequence). CDR3 sequence: CAWSLMGREAFF. CDR3 nucleotides: TGTGCCTGGAGTCTAATGGGCAGGGAAGCTTTCTTT.

This clonotype was observed at least ten times. The chain joins TRBV7-9 to TRBJ2-5; 10 bases match TRBD2. This CDR3 contains 16 residues. Germline trimming cut 2 bases from V and 2 bases from J; bases unmatched to any gene: 5. CDR1 is SEHNR and CDR2 is FQNEAQ in the germline V gene (reference sequence). CDR3 in amino acids: CASSLPRAGGQETQYF. The CDR3 DNA is TGTGCCAGCAGCTTACCGCGAGCGGGAGGGCAAGAGACCCAGTACTTC. Filled out from reference TRBV7-9 and TRBJ2-5, the complete variable domain reads DTGVSQNPRHKITKRGQNVTFRCDPISEHNRLYWYRQTLGQGPEFLTYFQNEAQLEKSRLLSDRFSAERPKGSFSTLEIQRTEQGDSAMYLCASSLPRAGGQETQYFGPGTRLLVL.